The present entry profiles one TCR beta chain with its context. The antigen remains unidentified. The CDR3 is 15 amino acids. V was shortened by 1 base and J by 2 bases, with 11 bases between the two germline ends. The V gene's germline CDR1 is LGHNA and CDR2 YNFKEQ. The sample originates from a study of cytomegalovirus exposure and HLA in healthy donors. The study, taken as a whole, reports: The CMV antigen specificity of three CMV-associated chains was confirmed through in vitro analysis. In a later analysis, first-cohort TCR clusters were found to tend to co-occur in the 120 validation repertoires.

Produced via immunoSEQ multiplex PCR; TCRdb's table is partial and in-frame only. Of about 170,000 clones listed, approximately 89% are singletons. The chain has TRBV4-2 and TRBJ1-2; D is uncertain. Sequences were obtained from PBMCs. The sequence derives from a man aged 18 to 29 in good health and CMV-seropositive. CDR3 loop: CASSQAGPQNYGYTF. In DNA form, the CDR3 reads TGTGCCAGCAGCCAAGCAGGCCCCCAAAACTATGGCTACACCTTC.